The clone carrying this T cell receptor beta chain was detected a few times. The sample originates from a study of blood T cell repertoires in COVID-19. Study background: Donors in the United States, Italy and Spain gave samples during acute or convalescent COVID-19.

Trimming removed 6 bases from V and 4 bases from J; junction bases left unmatched: 12. In germline, CDR1 is MDHEN, CDR2 SYDVKM. This CDR3 spans 16 amino acids. The repertoire was sequenced with immunoSEQ multiplex PCR; TCRdb's copy has only in-frame clones and lacks some. The data contain around 260,000 clones, 85% of them singletons. Sequencing was done on a sample of peripheral blood. The TCR sequence derives from a human donor in a cohort sampled during active COVID-19. The J gene is TRBJ1-1, the V gene TRBV28; 9 nucleotides agree with TRBD1. CDR3 nucleotides: TGTGCCAGCAGCCAGACAGGGGGGACCCGACTCACTGAAGCTTTCTTT. Its protein is CASSQTGGTRLTEAFF.